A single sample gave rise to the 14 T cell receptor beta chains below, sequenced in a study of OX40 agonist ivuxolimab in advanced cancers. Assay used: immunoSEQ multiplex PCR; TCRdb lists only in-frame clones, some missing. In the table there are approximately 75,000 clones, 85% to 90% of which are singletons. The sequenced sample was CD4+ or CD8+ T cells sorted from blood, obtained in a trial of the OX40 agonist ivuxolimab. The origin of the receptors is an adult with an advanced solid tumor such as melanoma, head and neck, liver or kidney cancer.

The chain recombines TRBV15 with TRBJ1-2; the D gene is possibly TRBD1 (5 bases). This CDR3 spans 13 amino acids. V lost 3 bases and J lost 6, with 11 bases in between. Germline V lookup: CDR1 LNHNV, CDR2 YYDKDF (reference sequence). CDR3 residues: CATSSSGWNGYTF. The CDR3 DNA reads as TGTGCCACCAGCAGTTCAGGGTGGAATGGCTACACCTTC.

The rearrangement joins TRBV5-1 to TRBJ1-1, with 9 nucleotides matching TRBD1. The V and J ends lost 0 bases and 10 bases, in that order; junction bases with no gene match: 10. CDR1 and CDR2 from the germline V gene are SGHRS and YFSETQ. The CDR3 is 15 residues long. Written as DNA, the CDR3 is TGCGCCAGCAGCTTGGAAGTGGCGGGGACAGGGCCAGCTTTCTTT. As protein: CASSLEVAGTGPAFF.

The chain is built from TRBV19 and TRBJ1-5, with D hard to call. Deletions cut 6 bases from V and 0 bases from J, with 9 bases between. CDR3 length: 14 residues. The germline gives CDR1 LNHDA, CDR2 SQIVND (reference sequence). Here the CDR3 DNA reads TGTGCCAGTAGCAGAGTTTATAGCAATCAGCCCCAGCATTTT. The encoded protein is CASSRVYSNQPQHF. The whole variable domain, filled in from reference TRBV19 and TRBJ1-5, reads DGGITQSPKYLFRKEGQNVTLSCEQNLNHDAMYWYRQDPGQGLRLIYYSQIVNDFQKGDIAEGYSVSREKKESFPLTVTSAQKNPTAFYLCASSRVYSNQPQHFGDGTRLSIL.

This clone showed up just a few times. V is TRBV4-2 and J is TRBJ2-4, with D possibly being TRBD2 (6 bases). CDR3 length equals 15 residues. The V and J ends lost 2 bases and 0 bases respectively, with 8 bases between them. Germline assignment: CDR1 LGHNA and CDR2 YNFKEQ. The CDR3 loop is CASSQPGLAKNIQYF. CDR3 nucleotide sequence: TGTGCCAGCAGCCAACCGGGACTAGCCAAAAACATTCAGTACTTC.

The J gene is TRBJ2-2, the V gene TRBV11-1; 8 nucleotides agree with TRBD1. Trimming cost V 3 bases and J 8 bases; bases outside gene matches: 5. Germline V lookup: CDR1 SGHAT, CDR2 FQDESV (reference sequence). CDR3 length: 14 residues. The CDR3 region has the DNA TGTGCCAGCAGCTTTCAGGGGGCTGGAGGGGAGCTGTTTTTT. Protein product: CASSFQGAGGELFF.

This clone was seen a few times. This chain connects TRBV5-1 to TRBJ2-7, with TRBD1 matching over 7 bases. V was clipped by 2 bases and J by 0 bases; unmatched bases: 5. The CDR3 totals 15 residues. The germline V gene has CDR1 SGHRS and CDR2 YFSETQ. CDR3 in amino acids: CASSFTGATSYEQYF. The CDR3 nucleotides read TGCGCCAGCAGCTTTACAGGGGCTACCTCCTACGAGCAGTACTTC.

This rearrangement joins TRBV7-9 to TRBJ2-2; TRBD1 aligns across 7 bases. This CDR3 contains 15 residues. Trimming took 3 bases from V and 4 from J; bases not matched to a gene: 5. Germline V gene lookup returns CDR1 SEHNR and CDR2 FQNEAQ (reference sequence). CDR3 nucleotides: TGTGCCAGCAGCTTGCGACAGGGTGGCACCGGGGAGCTGTTTTTT. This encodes CASSLRQGGTGELFF.

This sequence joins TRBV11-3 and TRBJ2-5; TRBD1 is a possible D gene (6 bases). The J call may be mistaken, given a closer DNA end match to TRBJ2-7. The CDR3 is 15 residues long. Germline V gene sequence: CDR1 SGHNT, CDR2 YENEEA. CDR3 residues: CASSLDSRGKSEQYF. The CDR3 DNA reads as TGTGCCAGCAGCTTGGACAGTAGGGGCAAATCCGAGCAGTACTTC.

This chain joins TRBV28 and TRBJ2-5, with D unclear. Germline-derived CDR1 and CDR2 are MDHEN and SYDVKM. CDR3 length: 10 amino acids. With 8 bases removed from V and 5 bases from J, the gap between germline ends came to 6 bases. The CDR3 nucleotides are TGTGCCAGCGAGCTCGAGACCCAGTACTTC. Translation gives CASELETQYF.

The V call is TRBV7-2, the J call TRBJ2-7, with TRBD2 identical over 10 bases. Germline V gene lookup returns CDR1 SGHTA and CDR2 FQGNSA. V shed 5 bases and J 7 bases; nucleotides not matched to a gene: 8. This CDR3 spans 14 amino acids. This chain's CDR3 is CASSTSGGVGEQYF. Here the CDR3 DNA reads TGTGCCAGCAGCACGAGCGGGGGGGTAGGGGAGCAGTACTTC.

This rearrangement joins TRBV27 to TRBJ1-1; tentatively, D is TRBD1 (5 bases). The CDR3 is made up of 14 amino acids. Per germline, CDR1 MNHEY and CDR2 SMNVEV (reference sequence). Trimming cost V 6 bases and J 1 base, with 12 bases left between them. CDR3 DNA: TGTGCCAGCAGGGCGGGAGGGACGAACACTGAAGCTTTCTTT. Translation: CASRAGGTNTEAFF.

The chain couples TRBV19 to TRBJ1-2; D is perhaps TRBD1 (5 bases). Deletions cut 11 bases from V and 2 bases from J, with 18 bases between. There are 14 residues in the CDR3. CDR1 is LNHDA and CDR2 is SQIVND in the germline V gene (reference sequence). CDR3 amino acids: CAGRGGNLNYGYTF. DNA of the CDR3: TGTGCCGGGAGGGGCGGGAACCTCAACTATGGCTACACCTTC.

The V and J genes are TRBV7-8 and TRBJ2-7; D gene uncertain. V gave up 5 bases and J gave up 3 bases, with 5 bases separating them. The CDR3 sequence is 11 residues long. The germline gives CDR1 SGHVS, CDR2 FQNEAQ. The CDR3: CASSPLYEQYF. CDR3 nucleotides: TGTGCCAGCAGCCCCCTCTACGAGCAGTACTTC.

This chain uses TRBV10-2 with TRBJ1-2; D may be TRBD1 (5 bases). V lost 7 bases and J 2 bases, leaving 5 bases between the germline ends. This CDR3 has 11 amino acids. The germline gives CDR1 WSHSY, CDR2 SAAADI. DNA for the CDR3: TGCGCCAGCACAGGGAACTATGGCTACACCTTC. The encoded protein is CASTGNYGYTF.